This TCR beta chain was profiled in a study of blood T cell repertoires in COVID-19. Original processing notes: Researchers report that nucleated cell counts were estimated from reference gene primer amplification. Sequenced by immunoSEQ multiplex PCR; TCRdb stores in-frame clones only, minus some. Clonal size and the V and J genes are those of that table, whereas D and trimming came from the DNA. The sample lists fewer than 350,000 clones, around 84% seen once, with under 3% in the top ten. Looked up from germline, CDR1 is MDHEN and CDR2 is SYDVKM. CDR3 size: 14 residues. Losses at the gene ends were 7 bases for V and 6 bases for J; bases not matched to a gene: 11. This study enrolled people aged 18 to 89 from about two dozen US geographic areas.

Sequencing was done on a sample of PBMCs or T cells enriched from blood (not recorded which). This TCR was sampled from a woman aged 50 to 60 who had recovered from COVID-19. J is TRBJ2-7 and V is TRBV28; 8 nucleotides align to TRBD1. The CDR3 loop is CASTLGTGAAEQYF. Written as DNA, the CDR3 is TGTGCCAGCACCCTCGGGACAGGAGCGGCCGAGCAGTACTTC.